This passage covers 28 T cell receptor beta chains from one sample sequenced in a study of T cells in women clearing cervical HPV infection. The method was immunoSEQ multiplex PCR; TCRdb's version includes in-frame clones alone and lacks a portion of them. This listing includes about 23,000 clones. Sequencing was done on a sample of blood buffy coat. All receptors come from a woman between 18 and 69 years old with a cervical HPV16 infection that either progressed to CIN3+ or cleared (not recorded which).

In regard to this clone: The CDR3 extends 3 residues past the end of the read, so its final part is completed from the germline J gene. This sequence joins TRBV18 and TRBJ1-3, with a tentative D call TRBD1 (5 bases). The CDR3 is made up of 14 amino acids. Germline values: CDR1 KGHSH, CDR2 LQKENI. V lost 6 bases, J lost 4 bases, and 13 bases lay in between. CDR3 DNA, as far as it was read: TGTGCCAGCTCCACCGGGGGGTACGGAAACACC. This gives the protein CASSTGGYGNT. The complete CDR3 protein is CASSTGGYGNTIYF.

Comments on this clone: Read data end 3 residues before the CDR3 end; the end is taken from the germline J gene. The rearrangement links TRBV18 to TRBJ2-3; 8 bases agree with TRBD1. There are 13 residues in the CDR3. CDR1 is KGHSH, CDR2 LQKENI, per germline. The ends lost 8 bases at V and 1 base at J; junction bases unmatched: 2. The CDR3 protein is CASEGQGTDTQYF. The sequenced CDR3 bases are TGTGCCAGCGAGGGACAGGGCACAGATACG.

On this clone itself: The germline gene is not matched at one end of the junction; a read error may be the cause. The read gets to within 3 residues of the CDR3 end, and the germline J gene fills in the rest. V gene TRBV4-2 combines with J gene TRBJ2-3; 9 nucleotides line up with TRBD2. The CDR3 extends over 13 amino acids. Germline CDR1 LGHNA, CDR2 YNFKEQ. CDR3 DNA, as far as it was read: TGCGCCAGCAGTAGCGGGAGTCTAAATACG. This sequence encodes CASSSGSLNT. The full CDR3 reads CASSSGSLNTQYF.

On this clone: The CDR3 end is not reached by the read, which stops 3 residues before it; the germline J gene fills it in. The V call is TRBV20-1, the J call TRBJ1-1, with a possible D match to TRBD1 (6 bases). The CDR3 loop spans 12 amino acids. The germline CDR1 and CDR2 sequences are DFQATT and SNEGSKA (reference sequence). V lost 4 bases, J lost 5 bases, and 11 bases lay in between. The CDR3 reads CSATRGGTEAFF. The part of the CDR3 DNA that was read is TGCAGTGCTACCAGGGGAGGAACTGAA.

Of note for this clone: With the read ending 3 residues before the CDR3 end, the germline J gene is used to fill in that end. Other nucleotide sequences in the sample specify the same CDR3. The chain recombines TRBV2 with TRBJ2-1; D call uncertain. Trimming removed 3 bases from V and 7 bases from J, with 10 bases in between. The CDR3 extends over 13 amino acids. The V gene's germline CDR1 is SNHLY and CDR2 FYNNEI. The CDR3 region is CASSDQATNEQFF. The covered CDR3 bases are TGTGCCAGCAGTGACCAGGCGACGAATGAG. The whole variable domain, filled in from reference TRBV2 and TRBJ2-1, reads EPEVTQTPSHQVTQMGQEVILRCVPISNHLYFYWYRQILGQKVEFLVSFYNNEISEKSEIFDDQFSVERPDGSNFTLKIRSTKLEDSAMYFCASSDQATNEQFFGPGTRLTVL.

A remark on this clone: The read comes to an end 3 residues before the CDR3 does, leaving the germline J gene to fill in the end. In the same sample, other DNA sequences code for this CDR3. The chain has TRBV7-9 and TRBJ1-3; D is uncertain. Germline CDR1 SEHNR, CDR2 FQNEAQ (reference sequence). Trimming removed 6 bases from V and 3 bases from J, with 9 bases in between. The CDR3 loop spans 13 amino acids. CDR3 in amino acids: CASSSGGGNTIYF. Partial CDR3 DNA: TGTGCCAGCAGTTCAGGAGGTGGAAACACC. Variable domain in full (rest from reference TRBV7-9 and TRBJ1-3): DTGVSQNPRHKITKRGQNVTFRCDPISEHNRLYWYRQTLGQGPEFLTYFQNEAQLEKSRLLSDRFSAERPKGSFSTLEIQRTEQGDSAMYLCASSSGGGNTIYFGEGSWLTVV.

On this clone: The read ends 3 residues before the CDR3 terminus; that terminus is restored from the germline J gene. The rearrangement joins TRBV5-6 to TRBJ2-5, with TRBD2 matching 7 bases. The germline CDR1 and CDR2 sequences are SGHDT and YYEEEE. This CDR3 has 15 residues. The ends lost 4 bases at V and 4 bases at J; junction bases unmatched: 10. This CDR3 is CASSSVAGVSETQYF. The DNA read from the CDR3 is TGTGCCAGCAGCAGCGTGGCGGGAGTTTCAGAGACC.

Note on this clone: With the read ending 3 residues before the CDR3 end, the germline J gene is used to fill in that end. The chain uses TRBV7-3 and TRBJ2-1; the D is unclear. The CDR3 is 15 residues long. V dropped 5 bases and J dropped 2 bases, with 13 bases sitting between them. Germline values: CDR1 SGHTA, CDR2 FQGTGA. Incomplete CDR3 DNA: TGTGCCAGCAGCCCCTCTAGGTCGGCCTACAATGAG. Translation gives CASSPSRSAYNE. The whole CDR3 sequence is CASSPSRSAYNEQFF.

About this clone itself: One end of the junction is discordant with germline, which a read error may explain. The CDR3 end lies 3 residues beyond the end of the read and is filled in from the germline J gene. The chain recombines TRBV4-2 with TRBJ2-7; TRBD2 matches at 7 bases. The CDR3 has 16 amino acids. Germline V lookup: CDR1 LGHNA, CDR2 YNFKEQ. CDR3: CASSQDLASGYYEQYF. The CDR3 bases that were read are TGCGCCAGCAGCCAAGATCTGGCTAGCGGTTACTACGAG.

With regard to this clone: The read ends 3 residues before the CDR3 terminus; that terminus is restored from the germline J gene. The same CDR3 is also encoded by other DNA sequences in this sample. This rearrangement joins TRBV2 to TRBJ1-6; the D gene is possibly TRBD1 (5 bases). CDR3 length: 14 amino acids. Trimming took off 8 bases at V and 4 bases at J, with 12 bases between the two ends. Per germline, CDR1 SNHLY and CDR2 FYNNEI. The covered CDR3 bases are TGTGCCAGCCTCCGTGACAGTTATAATTCACCC. Translating it yields CASLRDSYNSP. The full CDR3 is CASLRDSYNSPLHF.

This clone counts as medium-sized by frequency. From the germline J gene comes the end of the CDR3, since the read stops 3 residues before it. The rearrangement links TRBV18 to TRBJ1-4; TRBD1 is a possible D gene (6 bases). There are 15 residues in the CDR3. Germline V gene data show CDR1 as KGHSH and CDR2 as LQKENI. The germline V and J ends were trimmed by 0 bases and 5 bases, with 10 bases remaining between them. The CDR3 bases that were read are TGTGCCAGCTCACCACCGGGTCAGGGGAATGAAAAA. Protein: CASSPPGQGNEK. The full CDR3 sequence reads CASSPPGQGNEKLFF.

Concerning this clone itself: The read comes to an end 3 residues before the CDR3 does, leaving the germline J gene to fill in the end. The rearrangement links TRBV5-1 to TRBJ2-3; TRBD1 aligns across 7 bases. This CDR3 is built from 16 residues. The J segment lost 4 bases and the V segment lost 3 bases, leaving 11 bases of the junction unmatched. Germline CDR1 and CDR2: SGHRS and YFSETQ. The CDR3 bases that were read are TGCGCCAGCAGCTACGCCGGGACCAGGGGGTCAGATACG. This gives the protein CASSYAGTRGSDT. The full CDR3 protein reads CASSYAGTRGSDTQYF.

As to this clone: Sequencing ends 3 residues short of the CDR3 end; the germline J gene provides the rest. The chain carries TRBV5-1 and TRBJ2-2; D gene uncertain. CDR1 and CDR2 from the germline V gene are SGHRS and YFSETQ. The CDR3 extends over 15 amino acids. CDR3 DNA (partial): TGCGCCAGCAGTTATATGGCGGCAACTAATGAAAAG. Protein product: CASSYMAATNEK. The full CDR3 reads CASSYMAATNEKLFF. Variable domain in full (rest from reference TRBV5-1 and TRBJ2-2): KAGVTQTPRYLIKTRGQQVTLSCSPISGHRSVSWYQQTPGQGLQFLFEYFSETQRNKGNFPGRFSGRQFSNSRSEMNVSTLELGDSALYLCASSYMAATNEKLFFGEGSRLTVL.

On this clone: Read sequence stops 3 residues before the CDR3 end, and the germline J gene provides the missing end. The V gene is TRBV19, the J gene TRBJ2-4, with TRBD2 matching 7 bases. Looked up from germline, CDR1 is LNHDA and CDR2 is SQIVND (reference sequence). The CDR3 loop spans 12 amino acids. Here the CDR3 reads CASSTGKRGQYF. The CDR3 DNA, read in part, is TGTGCCAGTAGTACAGGGAAGCGGGGT.

As concerns this clone: The read stops 3 residues short of the end of the CDR3; the missing end is completed from the germline J gene. The J gene is TRBJ1-2, the V gene TRBV13, with D possibly TRBD1 on 5 matching bases. The V gene's germline CDR1 is PRHDT and CDR2 FYEKMQ (reference sequence). V lost 0 bases and J 5 bases, leaving 7 bases between the germline ends. CDR3 length: 13 residues. CDR3 bases read: TGTGCCAGCAGCTTAGGGGGGCGGTATGGC. Its protein is CASSLGGRYG. The full CDR3 sequence reads CASSLGGRYGYTF.

Regarding this clone: The CDR3 goes on 3 residues after the read ends, and that part is filled in from the germline J gene. V gene TRBV18 combines with J gene TRBJ2-7, with TRBD2 as a possible D gene (5 bases). Germline CDR1 KGHSH, CDR2 LQKENI. V was pared by 3 bases and J by 0 bases, with 9 bases between. CDR3 size: 14 residues. The part of the CDR3 DNA that was read is TGTGCCAGCTCACCGGACTCCCGCTCCTACGAG. Its protein is CASSPDSRSYE. The entire CDR3 reads CASSPDSRSYEQYF.

This clone counts as medium-sized by frequency. The read ends 3 residues before the CDR3 terminus; that terminus is restored from the germline J gene. The chain has TRBV5-1 and TRBJ2-4, with a possible D match to TRBD1 (6 bases). The length of the CDR3 is 15 residues. V was trimmed by 4 bases and J by 4 bases, leaving 15 bases between them. Looked up from germline, CDR1 is SGHRS and CDR2 is YFSETQ. CDR3 residues: CASSPGQTIKNIQYF. CDR3 DNA (partial): TGCGCCAGCAGCCCCGGACAGACCATTAAAAACATT.

In regard to this clone: The CDR3 extends 3 residues past the end of the read, so its final part is completed from the germline J gene. V is TRBV10-3 and J is TRBJ2-2, with TRBD2 matching 7 bases. This CDR3 spans 16 amino acids. V lost 2 bases, J lost 2 bases, and 5 bases stayed unmatched. Per germline, CDR1 ENHRY and CDR2 SYGVKD. CDR3 bases read: TGTGCCATCAGTGAGATGATAGCGGGTAACACCGGGGAG. It is translated as CAISEMIAGNTGE. From start to end, the CDR3 is CAISEMIAGNTGELFF.

A word on this clone: The read gets to within 3 residues of the CDR3 end, and the germline J gene fills in the rest. The rearrangement joins TRBV20-1 to TRBJ2-5; TRBD2 aligns across 8 bases. The ends lost 1 base at V and 4 bases at J; junction bases unmatched: 11. The CDR3 is 16 amino acids. The germline V gene encodes CDR1 DFQATT and CDR2 SNEGSKA (reference sequence). The CDR3 is CSARGGRQGWGETQYF. CDR3 DNA (partial): TGCAGTGCTAGAGGCGGGAGGCAAGGGTGGGGAGAGACC.

As concerns this clone: The read ends 3 residues early relative to the CDR3; the germline J gene fills the gap. The chain joins TRBV7-9 to TRBJ1-2; 11 nucleotides line up with TRBD1. CDR3 length: 14 residues. CDR1 is SEHNR, CDR2 FQNEAQ, per germline (reference sequence). Partial CDR3 DNA: TGTGCCAGCAGCAGGGGACAGGGGGACTTGAGC. The encoded protein is CASSRGQGDLS. The CDR3 in its entirety is CASSRGQGDLSYTF.

Of note for this clone: Read data end 3 residues before the CDR3 end; the end is taken from the germline J gene. This sequence joins TRBV7-9 and TRBJ1-1; 7 nucleotides agree with TRBD1. Germline assignment: CDR1 SEHNR and CDR2 FQNEAQ (reference sequence). V shed 5 bases and J 2 bases; nucleotides not matched to a gene: 8. The CDR3 is made up of 15 amino acids. The CDR3 sequence is CASSPNRGGNTEAFF. The sequenced CDR3 bases are TGTGCCAGCAGCCCAAACAGGGGAGGCAACACTGAA.

On this clone: Read coverage stops 3 residues before the CDR3 terminus; the germline J gene supplies the remainder. The chain carries TRBV19 and TRBJ1-2; D possibly corresponds to TRBD1 (5 bases). The CDR3 runs to 13 residues. Per germline, CDR1 LNHDA and CDR2 SQIVND (reference sequence). The DNA read from the CDR3 is TGTGCCAGTAGTTCGACGGGGGGATACGAC. It yields the protein CASSSTGGYD. The CDR3 in its entirety is CASSSTGGYDYTF.

Points on this clone: Read sequence stops 3 residues before the CDR3 end, and the germline J gene provides the missing end. This chain joins TRBV28 and TRBJ1-5, with 7 bases matching TRBD1. The germline CDR1 and CDR2 sequences are MDHEN and SYDVKM. The J segment lost 4 bases and the V segment lost 5 bases, leaving 8 bases of the junction unmatched. There are 15 residues in the CDR3. CDR3 bases read: TGTGCCAGCAGTGGATTAACAGGGGAAAATCAGCCC. The encoded protein is CASSGLTGENQP. The complete CDR3 reads CASSGLTGENQPQHF.

As regards this clone: The sequenced fragment ends 3 residues before the CDR3 boundary, so the rest is inferred from the germline J gene. V is TRBV4-1 and J is TRBJ1-5, with TRBD1 identical over 8 bases. V lost 3 bases to trimming and J lost 3 bases; unmatched junction nucleotides: 10. This CDR3 contains 17 residues. Germline V lookup: CDR1 MGHRA, CDR2 YSYEKL. CDR3 in amino acids: CASSQRGGTGHNQPQHF. CDR3 DNA, as far as it was read: TGCGCCAGCAGCCAGAGGGGAGGGACAGGCCACAATCAGCCC.

Of note for this clone: The CDR3 extends 3 residues past the end of the read, so its final part is completed from the germline J gene. The chain combines TRBV18 with TRBJ2-7, with D maybe TRBD1 (5 bases). The CDR3 is made up of 16 amino acids. The V end lost 0 bases, the J end lost 0 bases, and 12 bases lay between the germline ends. CDR1 and CDR2 from the germline V gene are KGHSH and LQKENI. The CDR3: CASSPPRLQGSYEQYF. The covered CDR3 bases are TGTGCCAGCTCACCACCGAGGTTGCAGGGCTCCTACGAG. The full variable domain, its missing parts supplied by reference TRBV18 and TRBJ2-7, is NAGVMQNPRHLVRRRGQEARLRCSPMKGHSHVYWYRQLPEEGLKFMVYLQKENIIDESGMPKERFSAEFPKEGPSILRIQQVVRGDSAAYFCASSPPRLQGSYEQYFGPGTRLTVT.

With respect to this clone: The read terminates 3 residues before the CDR3 end, so the remaining end is supplied by the germline J gene. The chain uses TRBV5-4 and TRBJ1-3; 7 nucleotides agree with TRBD1. After removal of 4 bases from V and 4 bases from J, the junction contained 5 bases not matched to a gene. Germline loops: CDR1 SGHNT, CDR2 YYREEE (reference sequence). The CDR3 spans 14 residues. CDR3: CASSSRDRGNTIYF. CDR3 bases read: TGTGCCAGCAGCAGCCGGGACAGAGGAAACACC. Variable domain in full (rest from reference TRBV5-4 and TRBJ1-3): ETGVTQSPTHLIKTRGQQVTLRCSSQSGHNTVSWYQQALGQGPQFIFQYYREEENGRGNFPPRFSGLQFPNYSSELNVNALELDDSALYLCASSSRDRGNTIYFGEGSWLTVV.

On this clone itself: The CDR3 extends 3 residues past the end of the read, so its final part is completed from the germline J gene. This sequence joins TRBV7-9 and TRBJ1-1; D unresolved. Germline V gene data show CDR1 as SEHNR and CDR2 as FQNEAQ (reference sequence). V lost 1 base and J lost 3, with 9 bases in between. The CDR3 extends over 14 amino acids. The CDR3: CASSLVPGYTEAFF. The sequenced CDR3 bases are TGTGCCAGCAGCTTAGTACCGGGGTACACTGAA.

Of note for this clone: The read halts 3 residues ahead of the CDR3 end, with the missing end drawn from the germline J gene. The chain recombines TRBV6-4 with TRBJ1-2, with TRBD1 matching over 9 bases. CDR1 MRHNA and CDR2 SNTAGT come from the germline V gene. V lost 1 base, J lost 4 bases, and 10 bases stayed unmatched. CDR3 size: 17 residues. CDR3 residues: CASSDLTQGARGYGYTF. The part of the CDR3 DNA that was read is TGTGCCAGCAGTGACTTAACACAGGGGGCAAGGGGCTATGGC.